These 27 T cell receptor beta chains were all obtained from the same sample, sequenced in a study of early T cells in non-severe SARS-CoV-2 infection. TCRdb redid the calling of the 5' RACE reads with MiXCR, one entry per CDR3 protein. The repertoire holds around 53,000 distinct CDR3 sequences, roughly 7.7% seen once, with 5.8% in the top ten. The sequenced sample consisted of whole blood. The receptors stem from an adult who was a healthcare worker with PCR-confirmed SARS-CoV-2 infection or an uninfected control (not recorded which).

This clonotype has ten or more counts. The genes are TRBV11-2 and TRBJ2-3, with 8 bases matching TRBD1. J gave up 1 base and V 3 bases, and 3 bases lay outside the gene matches. The CDR3 length is 15 residues. Germline-derived CDR1 and CDR2 are SGHAT and FQNNGV. CDR3 nucleotide sequence: TGTGCCAGCAGCTTCAGGGGGCGCGGCACAGATACGCAGTATTTT. This codes for CASSFRGRGTDTQYF.

This clonotype was counted between two and nine times. J is TRBJ2-2 and V is TRBV7-6; D might be TRBD1 or TRBD2, each matching 5 bases. Germline V gene data show CDR1 as SGHVS and CDR2 as FNYEAQ. The CDR3 runs to 14 residues. Trimming cost V 1 base and J 5 bases, with 8 bases left between them. CDR3 in DNA: TGTGCCAGCAGCTTAGAGGGGAGAACCGGGGAGCTGTTTTTT. The encoded protein is CASSLEGRTGELFF.

The chain employs TRBV6-5 and TRBJ2-3, with 12 nucleotides matching TRBD2. The CDR3 length is 19 residues. Germline CDR1 is MNHEY and CDR2 is SVGAGI. V was clipped by 3 bases and J by 3 bases; unmatched bases: 13. CDR3 in DNA: TGTGCCAGCAGTTATCAGCCCCGGACTAGCGGGGATCTAACAGATACGCAGTATTTT. Its protein product is CASSYQPRTSGDLTDTQYF.

At least ten counts were recorded for this clonotype. This chain links TRBV29-1 with TRBJ2-7; 11 positions match TRBD1. The V and J ends lost 1 base and 4 bases, in that order; junction bases with no gene match: 3. This CDR3 has 14 residues. The germline V gene has CDR1 SQVTM and CDR2 ANQGSEA. The DNA of the CDR3 is TGCAGCGTTGAAGTTGGGGACAGGGGGTACGAGCAGTACTTC. Translated: CSVEVGDRGYEQYF.

This clonotype was detected many times. This chain uses TRBV18 with TRBJ1-6; 7 nucleotides line up with TRBD1. This CDR3 spans 14 amino acids. Germline loops: CDR1 KGHSH, CDR2 LQKENI. V trimming: 6 bases; J trimming: 6 bases; junction bases outside the gene matches: 5. The CDR3 DNA sequence: TGTGCCAGCTCCTCGACAGGGCTTAATTCACCCCTCCACTTT. Translating gives CASSSTGLNSPLHF.

This clonotype was detected ten times or more. This chain connects TRBV12-3 or TRBV12-4 to TRBJ2-4, with D uncertain. The CDR3 sequence is 14 residues long. The V end lost 5 bases, the J end lost 0 bases, and 8 bases lay between the germline ends. The CDR3 region is CASSLRLAKNIQYF. The CDR3 DNA sequence: TGTGCCAGCAGTCTGCGGTTAGCCAAAAACATTCAGTACTTC.

In this sample, this clonotype turned up a few times. The DNA for the CDR3 is TGTGCCAGCAGCCCGCAGGGGTCCATCACCGGGGAGCTGTTTTTT. Residues: CASSPQGSITGELFF. The V gene is TRBV7-2, the J gene TRBJ2-2, with D possibly TRBD1 on 6 matching bases. CDR3 length: 15 amino acids. Germline V gene sequence: CDR1 SGHTA, CDR2 FQGNSA. V lost 5 bases and J lost 4, with 14 bases in between.

This clonotype was detected ten times or more. The chain combines TRBV6-2 or TRBV6-3 with TRBJ1-1; unclear D gene. The CDR3 consists of 15 residues. The germline V gene has CDR1 MNHEY and CDR2 SVGEGT. V was trimmed by 6 bases and J by 2 bases, leaving 16 bases between them. The CDR3 DNA follows: TGTGCCAGCAGCCTTACTAGGGCGACTAACACTGAAGCTTTCTTT. Translation: CASSLTRATNTEAFF.

At least ten counts were recorded for this clonotype. The chain has TRBV5-1 and TRBJ1-1; no clear D. V shed 0 bases and J shed 1 base, with 13 bases lying between them. CDR1 is SGHRS and CDR2 is YFSETQ in the germline V gene. This CDR3 comprises 16 residues. DNA for the CDR3: TGCGCCAGCAGCTTGGAGTCGGCAGGCACGAACACTGAAGCTTTCTTT. Amino acid sequence: CASSLESAGTNTEAFF. Full variable domain (outside the CDR3, taken from reference TRBV5-1 and TRBJ1-1): KAGVTQTPRYLIKTRGQQVTLSCSPISGHRSVSWYQQTPGQGLQFLFEYFSETQRNKGNFPGRFSGRQFSNSRSEMNVSTLELGDSALYLCASSLESAGTNTEAFFGQGTRLTVV.

This clonotype was observed at least ten times. V gene TRBV30 combines with J gene TRBJ2-1; no clear D gene. Trimming took 0 bases from V and 1 from J, leaving 7 bases between them. The CDR3 covers 14 residues. Germline assignment: CDR1 GTSNPN and CDR2 SVGIG (reference sequence). Here the CDR3 DNA reads TGTGCCTGGAGTGTACGTATATCCTACAATGAGCAGTTCTTC. As protein: CAWSVRISYNEQFF.

In DNA, the CDR3 is TGTGCCAGCAGCTTCAAGTGGTCCAATGAGCAGTTCTTC. It is translated as CASSFKWSNEQFF. The chain links TRBV7-2 to TRBJ2-1; no firm D call. Trimming removed 3 bases from V and 6 bases from J, with 9 bases in between. Germline V gene sequence: CDR1 SGHTA, CDR2 FQGNSA. This CDR3 is 13 amino acids long.

This clonotype was picked up many times. The chain links TRBV5-4 to TRBJ1-1; 7 bases map to TRBD1. The V gene's germline CDR1 is SGHNT and CDR2 YYREEE (reference sequence). The CDR3 consists of 15 residues. After removal of 5 bases from V and 3 bases from J, the junction contained 10 bases not matched to a gene. This CDR3 is CASRYPGGADTEAFF. CDR3 nucleotide sequence: TGTGCCAGCAGATATCCAGGGGGAGCGGACACTGAAGCTTTCTTT.

In its sample, this clonotype was seen many times. The genes are TRBV6-2 or TRBV6-3 and TRBJ2-3; 8 nucleotides agree with TRBD1. This CDR3 region has 15 residues. Germline CDR1 is MNHEY and CDR2 is SVGEGT. The V and J ends lost 5 bases and 2 bases, in that order; junction bases with no gene match: 6. Here the CDR3 DNA reads TGTGCCAGCAGTCGCTACAGGGGGGCCACAGATACGCAGTATTTT. This translates into CASSRYRGATDTQYF.

This clonotype was seen more than once but under ten times. This chain joins TRBV28 and TRBJ1-2; the D is unclear. V lost 2 bases to trimming and J lost 1 base, with 5 bases between them. Germline CDR1 is MDHEN and CDR2 is SYDVKM. The CDR3 is made up of 13 amino acids. This CDR3 reads CASSLRFNYGYTF. As DNA, the CDR3 is TGTGCCAGCAGTTTACGGTTTAACTATGGCTACACCTTC.

This clonotype appeared many times. The chain carries TRBV19 and TRBJ2-7; perhaps D is TRBD1 or TRBD2 (5 bases each). CDR1 and CDR2 (germline): LNHDA, SQIVND (reference sequence). Trimming shortened V by 3 bases and J by 2 bases, and 14 bases separated the two germline ends. The CDR3 consists of 15 residues. The DNA of the CDR3 is TGTGCCAGTAGTATGGTCCCGGGGACCCCCTACGAGCAGTACTTC. Residues: CASSMVPGTPYEQYF.

This clonotype occurred many times. This chain links TRBV7-9 with TRBJ2-5; D possibly corresponds to TRBD2 (6 bases). The CDR3 has 15 amino acids. The V end was cut by 2 bases, the J end by 5 bases, with 15 bases between. Germline V gene data show CDR1 as SEHNR and CDR2 as FQNEAQ (reference sequence). CDR3 protein: CASSLIPREVETQYF. Written as DNA, the CDR3 is TGTGCCAGCAGCTTAATTCCCAGGGAGGTTGAGACCCAGTACTTC.

This clonotype was observed many times. The chain recombines TRBV20-1 with TRBJ2-7; D not resolved. CDR1 and CDR2 (germline): DFQATT, SNEGSKA (reference sequence). Trimming pared 7 bases from V and 2 bases from J, leaving 15 bases between. This CDR3 comprises 13 residues. In DNA, the CDR3 is TGCAGTGGTCGTAAGGGATTTACCTACGAGCAGTACTTC. It encodes CSGRKGFTYEQYF.

This clonotype was counted at least ten times. V is TRBV28 and J is TRBJ1-1; 8 bases match TRBD1. Trimming removed 4 bases from V and 0 bases from J; junction bases left unmatched: 10. Germline CDR1 MDHEN, CDR2 SYDVKM. This CDR3 has 17 residues. The CDR3, as DNA: TGTGCCAGCAGTTCCTTGGGGGACAGGCTCATGAACACTGAAGCTTTCTTT. Translating gives CASSSLGDRLMNTEAFF.

Only a few counts were recorded for this clonotype. CDR3 sequence: CASSEVSLAYNEQFF. The DNA for the CDR3 is TGTGCCAGCAGTGAAGTCTCCCTGGCCTACAATGAGCAGTTCTTC. The chain recombines TRBV6-1 with TRBJ2-1; D gene uncertain. CDR3 length equals 15 residues. V was shortened by 1 base and J by 2 bases, with 9 bases between the two germline ends. CDR1 is MNHNS and CDR2 is SASEGT in the germline V gene.

This chain uses TRBV7-8 with TRBJ2-3; 7 positions agree with TRBD2. V was pared by 5 bases and J by 2 bases, with 7 bases of the junction left unmatched. This CDR3 is 15 amino acids long. The germline gives CDR1 SGHVS, CDR2 FQNEAQ. The CDR3 spells CASSPLARNTDTQYF. For the CDR3, the DNA is TGTGCCAGCAGCCCACTAGCGCGGAACACAGATACGCAGTATTTT.

At least ten counts were recorded for this clonotype. The chain links TRBV11-2 to TRBJ1-5, with TRBD1 identical over 10 bases. The CDR3 sequence is 13 residues long. Germline V gives CDR1 SGHAT, CDR2 FQNNGV. Losses at the gene ends were 5 bases for V and 9 bases for J; bases not matched to a gene: 4. The CDR3 loop is CASSPGTGAPQHF. The CDR3, as DNA: TGTGCCAGCAGCCCGGGGACAGGGGCGCCCCAGCATTTT.

This clonotype was observed a few times. The rearrangement uses TRBV12-5 and TRBJ2-3; 7 bases agree with TRBD2. V trimming: 4 bases; J trimming: 4 bases; junction bases outside the gene matches: 8. Germline CDR1 LGHNT, CDR2 FRNRAP. There are 15 residues in the CDR3. The CDR3 here is CASGSGQAGADTQYF. The CDR3 DNA follows: TGTGCTAGTGGTTCCGGCCAGGCGGGGGCAGATACGCAGTATTTT.

CDR3 in amino acids: CASSLTPPRTHEGKLFF. Written as DNA, the CDR3 is TGTGCCAGCTCACTCACTCCCCCAAGGACCCACGAGGGAAAACTGTTTTTT. This sequence joins TRBV18 and TRBJ1-4; D ambiguous. The V end lost 4 bases, the J end lost 10 bases, and 25 bases lay between the germline ends. The CDR3 totals 17 residues. Germline CDR1 KGHSH, CDR2 LQKENI.

This clonotype was counted at least ten times. The chain recombines TRBV6-5 with TRBJ1-1; TRBD1 is a possible D gene (5 bases). Germline CDR1 reads MNHEY; CDR2 reads SVGAGI. The CDR3 length is 13 residues. V was trimmed by 0 bases and J by 8 bases, leaving 10 bases between them. CDR3 loop: CASSYSQGGEAFF. The CDR3 nucleotides read TGTGCCAGCAGTTACTCGCAGGGTGGAGAAGCTTTCTTT.

This clonotype has at least ten counts. This rearrangement joins TRBV9 to TRBJ2-2; 9 bases align to TRBD1. CDR1 and CDR2 (germline): SGDLS, YYNGEE. The CDR3 spans 18 residues. J was trimmed by 0 bases and V by 4 bases; bases with no gene match: 10. The CDR3, as DNA: TGTGCCAGCAGCCTACTAGGGACAGGGAGGACGAACACCGGGGAGCTGTTTTTT. Protein product: CASSLLGTGRTNTGELFF. The full variable domain, completed using reference TRBV9 and TRBJ2-2, is DSGVTQTPKHLITATGQRVTLRCSPRSGDLSVYWYQQSLDQGLQFLIQYYNGEERAKGNILERFSAQQFPDLHSELNLSSLELGDSALYFCASSLLGTGRTNTGELFFGEGSRLTVL.

A note on this clonotype: A much larger clone differs by one base, so this may be a read error. Since the CDR3 does not end with the conserved phenylalanine or tryptophan, this likely comes from a read error. The CDR3: CASSSGTYNSPLHL. CDR3 nucleotides: TGTGCCAGCAGTTCCGGGACGTATAATTCACCCCTCCACCTT. This chain joins TRBV27 and TRBJ1-6; a weak D match, TRBD1 (5 bases). CDR1 and CDR2 (germline): MNHEY, SMNVEV (reference sequence). V dropped 4 bases and J dropped 4 bases, with 8 bases sitting between them. The CDR3 covers 14 residues.

This clonotype was counted a few times. V gene TRBV11-3 combines with J gene TRBJ2-3, with 9 bases lining up with TRBD2. The CDR3 spans 14 residues. In germline, CDR1 is SGHNT, CDR2 YENEEA. V was pared by 3 bases and J by 5 bases, with 3 bases of the junction left unmatched. CDR3: CASSLTSGRDTQYF. The CDR3 coding sequence is TGTGCCAGCAGCTTGACTAGCGGACGAGATACGCAGTATTTT.